This record looks at one T cell receptor (beta chain) sequence and its context. Its antigen is undetermined. The sample is drawn from a study of cytomegalovirus exposure and HLA in healthy donors. Whole-study context: Clustering assigned about 80% of the 350 to 400 genotyped donors to the Caucasian-associated ancestry cluster. Regarding the study as a whole: A list of about 180 TCR beta chains associated with cytomegalovirus was given. The presence/absence work took it that sequencing depth was about the same across donors. In a later analysis, the majority of CMV-associated beta chains seemingly showed HLA restriction.

The CDR3 extends over 15 amino acids. Between the trimmed V and J ends, which lost 1 base and 5 bases, there was a span of 11 bases. The germline gives CDR1 SGHTA, CDR2 FQGNSA. 60 Vbeta and 13 Jbeta primers were used in PCR. Sequencing used immunoSEQ multiplex PCR; TCRdb keeps in-frame clones, though not all of them. The table has around 61,000 clones, roughly 90% seen once; the top ten hold roughly 1.6%. The source of this sequence is a man aged 30 to 39 in good health and CMV-seropositive. This chain uses TRBV7-2 with TRBJ1-4; no clear D gene. The source material was PBMCs. The CDR3 nucleotides are TGTGCCAGCAGCTTAGAGGCGGGTGCGAATGAAAAACTGTTTTTT. Translated: CASSLEAGANEKLFF.